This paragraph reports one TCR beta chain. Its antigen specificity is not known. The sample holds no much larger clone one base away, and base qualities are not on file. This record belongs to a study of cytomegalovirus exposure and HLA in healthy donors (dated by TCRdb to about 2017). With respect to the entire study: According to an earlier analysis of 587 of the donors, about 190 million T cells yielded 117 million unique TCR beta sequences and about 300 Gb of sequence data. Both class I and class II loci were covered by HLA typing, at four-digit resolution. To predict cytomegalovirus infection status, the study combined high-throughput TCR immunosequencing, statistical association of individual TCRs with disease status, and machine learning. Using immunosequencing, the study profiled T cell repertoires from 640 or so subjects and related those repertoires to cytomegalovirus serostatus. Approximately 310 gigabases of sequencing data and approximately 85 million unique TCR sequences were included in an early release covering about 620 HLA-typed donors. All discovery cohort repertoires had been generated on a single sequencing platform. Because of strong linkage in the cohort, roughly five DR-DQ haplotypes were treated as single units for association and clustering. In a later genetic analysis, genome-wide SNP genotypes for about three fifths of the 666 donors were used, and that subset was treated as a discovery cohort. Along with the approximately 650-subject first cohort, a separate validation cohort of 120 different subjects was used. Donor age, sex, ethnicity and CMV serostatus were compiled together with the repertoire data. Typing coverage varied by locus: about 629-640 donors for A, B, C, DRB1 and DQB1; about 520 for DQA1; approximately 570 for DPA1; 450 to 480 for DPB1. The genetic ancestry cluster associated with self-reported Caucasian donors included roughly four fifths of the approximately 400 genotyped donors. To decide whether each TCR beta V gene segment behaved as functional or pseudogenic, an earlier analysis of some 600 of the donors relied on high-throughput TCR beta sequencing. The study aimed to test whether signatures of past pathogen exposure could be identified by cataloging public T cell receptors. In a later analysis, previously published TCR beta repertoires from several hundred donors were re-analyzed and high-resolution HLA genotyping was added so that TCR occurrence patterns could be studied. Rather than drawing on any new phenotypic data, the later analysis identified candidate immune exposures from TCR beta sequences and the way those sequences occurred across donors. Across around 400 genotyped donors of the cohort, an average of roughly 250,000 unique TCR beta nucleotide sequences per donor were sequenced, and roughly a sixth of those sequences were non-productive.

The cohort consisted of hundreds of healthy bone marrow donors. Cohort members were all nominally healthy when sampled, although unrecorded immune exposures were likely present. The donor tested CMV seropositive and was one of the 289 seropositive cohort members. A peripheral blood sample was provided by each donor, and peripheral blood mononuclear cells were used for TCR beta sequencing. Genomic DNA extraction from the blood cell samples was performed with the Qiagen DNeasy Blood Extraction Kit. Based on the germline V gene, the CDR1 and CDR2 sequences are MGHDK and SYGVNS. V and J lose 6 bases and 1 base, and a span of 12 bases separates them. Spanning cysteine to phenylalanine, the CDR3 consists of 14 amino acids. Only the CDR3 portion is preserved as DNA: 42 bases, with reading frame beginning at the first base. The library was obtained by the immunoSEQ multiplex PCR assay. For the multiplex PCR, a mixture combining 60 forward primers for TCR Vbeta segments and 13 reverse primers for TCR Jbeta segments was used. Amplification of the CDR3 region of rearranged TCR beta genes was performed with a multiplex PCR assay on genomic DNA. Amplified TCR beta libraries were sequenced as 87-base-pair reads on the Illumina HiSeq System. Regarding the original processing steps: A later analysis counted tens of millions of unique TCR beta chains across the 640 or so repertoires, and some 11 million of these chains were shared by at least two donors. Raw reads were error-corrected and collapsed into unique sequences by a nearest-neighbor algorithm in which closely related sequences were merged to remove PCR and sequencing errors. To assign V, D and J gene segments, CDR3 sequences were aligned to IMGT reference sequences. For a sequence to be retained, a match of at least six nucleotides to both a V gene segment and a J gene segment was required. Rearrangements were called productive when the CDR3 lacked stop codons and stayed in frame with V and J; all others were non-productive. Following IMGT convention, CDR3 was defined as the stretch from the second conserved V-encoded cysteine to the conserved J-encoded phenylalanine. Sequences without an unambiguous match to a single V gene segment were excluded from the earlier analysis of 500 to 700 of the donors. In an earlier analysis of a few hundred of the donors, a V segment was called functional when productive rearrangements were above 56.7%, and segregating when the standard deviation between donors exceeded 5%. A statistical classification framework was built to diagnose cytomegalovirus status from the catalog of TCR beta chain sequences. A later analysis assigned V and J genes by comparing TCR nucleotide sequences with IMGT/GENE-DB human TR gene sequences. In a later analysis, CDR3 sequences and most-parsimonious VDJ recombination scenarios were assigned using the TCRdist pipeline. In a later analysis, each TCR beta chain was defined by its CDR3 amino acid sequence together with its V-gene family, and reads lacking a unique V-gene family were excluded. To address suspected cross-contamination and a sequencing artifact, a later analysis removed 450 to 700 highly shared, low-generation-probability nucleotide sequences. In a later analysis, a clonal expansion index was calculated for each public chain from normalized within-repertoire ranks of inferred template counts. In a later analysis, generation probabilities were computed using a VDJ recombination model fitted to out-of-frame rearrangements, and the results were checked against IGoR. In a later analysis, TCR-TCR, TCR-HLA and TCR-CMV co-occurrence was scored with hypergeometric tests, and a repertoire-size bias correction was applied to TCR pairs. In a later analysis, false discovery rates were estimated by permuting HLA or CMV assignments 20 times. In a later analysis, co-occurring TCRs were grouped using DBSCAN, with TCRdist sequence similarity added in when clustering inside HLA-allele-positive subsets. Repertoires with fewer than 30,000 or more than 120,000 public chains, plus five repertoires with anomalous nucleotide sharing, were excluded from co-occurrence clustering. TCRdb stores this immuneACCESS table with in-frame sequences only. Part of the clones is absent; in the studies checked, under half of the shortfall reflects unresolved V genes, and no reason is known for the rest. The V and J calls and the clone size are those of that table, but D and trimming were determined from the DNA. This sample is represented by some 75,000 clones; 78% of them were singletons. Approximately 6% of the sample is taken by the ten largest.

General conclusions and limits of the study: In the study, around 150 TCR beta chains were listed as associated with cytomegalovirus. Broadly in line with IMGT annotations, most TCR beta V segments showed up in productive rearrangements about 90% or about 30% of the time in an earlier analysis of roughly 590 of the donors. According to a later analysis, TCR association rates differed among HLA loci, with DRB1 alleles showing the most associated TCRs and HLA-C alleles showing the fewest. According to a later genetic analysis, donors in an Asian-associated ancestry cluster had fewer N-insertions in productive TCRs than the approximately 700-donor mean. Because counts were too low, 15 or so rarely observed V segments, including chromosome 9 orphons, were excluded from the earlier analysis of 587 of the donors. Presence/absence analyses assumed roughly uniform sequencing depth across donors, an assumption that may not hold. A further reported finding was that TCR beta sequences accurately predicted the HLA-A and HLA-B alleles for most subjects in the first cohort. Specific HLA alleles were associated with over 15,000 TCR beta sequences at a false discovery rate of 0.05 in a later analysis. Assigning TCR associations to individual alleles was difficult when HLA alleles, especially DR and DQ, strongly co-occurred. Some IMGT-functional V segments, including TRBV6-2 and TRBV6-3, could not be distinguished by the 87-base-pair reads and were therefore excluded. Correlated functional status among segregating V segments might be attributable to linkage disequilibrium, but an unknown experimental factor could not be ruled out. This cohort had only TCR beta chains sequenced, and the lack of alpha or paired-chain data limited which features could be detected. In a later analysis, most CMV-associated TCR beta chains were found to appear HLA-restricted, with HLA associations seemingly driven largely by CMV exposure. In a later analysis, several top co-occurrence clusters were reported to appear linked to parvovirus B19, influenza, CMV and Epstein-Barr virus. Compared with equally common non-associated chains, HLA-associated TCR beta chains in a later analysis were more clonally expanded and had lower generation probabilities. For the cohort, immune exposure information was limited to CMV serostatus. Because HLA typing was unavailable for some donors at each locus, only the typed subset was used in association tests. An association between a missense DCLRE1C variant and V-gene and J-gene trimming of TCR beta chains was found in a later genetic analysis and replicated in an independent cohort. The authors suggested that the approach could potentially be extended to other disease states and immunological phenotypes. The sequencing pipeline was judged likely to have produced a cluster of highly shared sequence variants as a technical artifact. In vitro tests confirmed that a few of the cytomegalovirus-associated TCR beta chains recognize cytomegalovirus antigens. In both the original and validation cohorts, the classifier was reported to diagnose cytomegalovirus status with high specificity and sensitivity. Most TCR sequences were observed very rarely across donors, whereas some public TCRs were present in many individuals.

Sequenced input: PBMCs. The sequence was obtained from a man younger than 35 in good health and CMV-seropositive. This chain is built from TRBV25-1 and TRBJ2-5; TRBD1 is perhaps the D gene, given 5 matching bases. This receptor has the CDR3 CASRPPGIQETQYF. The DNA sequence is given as TGTGCCAGCAGGCCTCCAGGGATCCAAGAGACCCAGTACTTC.